What follows is one TCR beta chain and its context. The antigen is unknown. A J-beta primer mix and a sample-barcoded 5' primer were used in a second PCR of roughly 7 to 12 cycles. TCRdb independently ran MiXCR on the 5' RACE reads; one entry per CDR3 protein. Among some 760,000 distinct CDR3 sequences listed, roughly 25% were seen once. Aged about 6 to 100, donors were systemically healthy Caucasians from Russia. Trimming removed 5 bases from V and 5 bases from J, with 18 bases in between. Germline assignment: CDR1 SGHTA and CDR2 FQGNSA. There are 15 residues in the CDR3. The sample comes from a study of blood T cells in healthy people across ages. Study-wide points: Older age coincided with a roughly linear decline in TCR beta diversity per million T cells.

This sample was shared with a second study, whose subject was T cells of mothers and their children.

The source material was blood. The V and J genes are TRBV7-2 and TRBJ2-5; D possibly uses TRBD1 or TRBD2 (5 bases each). The clonotype originates from a boy between 10 and 17 years old in good health. CDR3 sequence (DNA): TGTGCCAGCAGCCCAGTCGGGGCCCGAGGGGAGACCCAGTACTTC. Protein sequence: CASSPVGARGETQYF.